This T cell receptor (beta chain) was retrieved from a study of shared clonotypes between healthy human individuals. Broader study findings: The study drew on few donors, limiting represented genetic and exposure-history diversity.

Data came from immunoSEQ multiplex PCR; TCRdb stores just in-frame clones and leaves some out. The data show about 480,000 clones, with almost 80% seen just once and around 13% held by the top ten. Concerning this clone itself: Its cognate antigen is unknown. Other DNA sequences from this sample encode an identical CDR3 as well.

Germline assignment: CDR1 KGHSH and CDR2 LQKENI. Trimming cost V 0 bases and J 2 bases, with 6 bases left between them. CDR3 size: 14 residues. The specimen sequenced was PBMCs. The receptor was isolated from a woman between 40 and 55 years old in good health. Some clones in this sample may be carry-over from other donors' samples. The V and J genes are TRBV18 and TRBJ2-3; possibly TRBD1 for D (5 bases). The CDR3 reads CASSPPGATDTQYF. The CDR3 bases are TGTGCCAGCTCACCACCAGGGGCCACAGATACGCAGTATTTT.